One sample yielded the 8 T cell receptor beta chains listed below, sequenced in a study of regulatory T cells in long-lasting Graves disease. Time point noted: newly diagnosed GD, antithyroid drugs for less than 3 months. PBMC RNA was the source of the TCR library. Assembly of TCR beta libraries relied on iRepertoire HTBI primers together with Arm-PCR of CDR3 regions. TCRdb used MiXCR to reprocess the multiplex PCR reads, holding one entry per CDR3 protein. The sample lists 350,000 to 400,000 distinct CDR3 sequences; less than 20% were seen once. This sample comprised peripheral blood mononuclear cells (PBMCs), obtained at new diagnosis, from a patient treated with antithyroid drugs. Receptors originate from a female donor with Graves disease.

This clonotype was counted only a few times. The rearrangement joins TRBV2 to TRBJ1-6, with D possibly matching TRBD1 (5 bases). This CDR3 has 14 amino acids. Germline V CDR1 and CDR2: SNHLY, FYNNEI. Trimming cost V 6 bases and J 0 bases, with 6 bases left between them. CDR3: CASRQGSYNSPLHF. The CDR3 DNA sequence: TGTGCCAGCAGGCAGGGCTCCTATAATTCACCCCTCCACTTT.

This clonotype was observed many times. The V gene is TRBV4-2, the J gene TRBJ2-5, with 9 bases fitting TRBD1. Germline V CDR1 and CDR2: LGHNA, YNFKEQ. CDR3 length equals 17 residues. The V segment lost 4 bases and the J segment 5 bases; nucleotides outside the gene matches: 14. Here the CDR3 DNA reads TGTGCCAGCAGCCCCCGTGGGACAGGGCTGCTACTGGAGACCCAGTACTTC. Translating it yields CASSPRGTGLLLETQYF.

This clonotype was picked up many times. V gene TRBV19 combines with J gene TRBJ1-1; a possible D gene is TRBD1 (6 bases). The CDR3 spans 15 residues. The V and J ends lost 7 bases and 0 bases respectively, with 15 bases between them. CDR1 is LNHDA, CDR2 SQIVND, per germline (reference sequence). CDR3 sequence: CASNDRSYMNTEAFF. The CDR3 region has the DNA TGTGCCAGTAATGACAGGAGTTACATGAACACTGAAGCTTTCTTT. The variable domain in full, with the rest retrieved from reference TRBV19 and TRBJ1-1, is DGGITQSPKYLFRKEGQNVTLSCEQNLNHDAMYWYRQDPGQGLRLIYYSQIVNDFQKGDIAEGYSVSREKKESFPLTVTSAQKNPTAFYLCASNDRSYMNTEAFFGQGTRLTVV.

The chain recombines TRBV10-3 with TRBJ2-7; maybe TRBD1 (5 bases). This CDR3 has 16 amino acids. Germline CDR1 ENHRY, CDR2 SYGVKD. Trimming cost V 0 bases and J 0 bases, with 12 bases left between them. CDR3 protein: CAISESLTAASYEQYF. Here the CDR3 DNA reads TGTGCCATCAGTGAGTCGTTGACAGCAGCCTCCTACGAGCAGTACTTC.

This sequence joins TRBV19 and TRBJ2-3, with TRBD2 identical over 8 bases. CDR1 and CDR2 (germline): LNHDA, SQIVND (reference sequence). CDR3 size: 14 residues. J gave up 5 bases and V 9 bases, and 10 bases lay outside the gene matches. The CDR3 region is CASYDSGSGDTQYF. The CDR3 DNA reads TGTGCCAGCTACGACAGCGGGAGTGGAGATACGCAGTATTTT.

The gene calls are TRBV7-9 and TRBJ1-2, with 9 bases lining up with TRBD1. V trimming: 4 bases; J trimming: 4 bases; junction bases outside the gene matches: 13. Germline CDR1 SEHNR, CDR2 FQNEAQ (reference sequence). CDR3 length: 17 residues. CDR3 coding DNA: TGTGCCAGCAGCTCCTATGATTCACAGGGGGCTGGCTATGGCTACACCTTC. Translated, it gives CASSSYDSQGAGYGYTF.

This clonotype was seen repeatedly, ten times or more. The chain recombines TRBV20-1 with TRBJ1-5; maybe TRBD1 (5 bases). Trimming took 3 bases from V and 5 from J, leaving 23 bases between them. Germline-derived CDR1 and CDR2 are DFQATT and SNEGSKA (reference sequence). The CDR3 covers 17 residues. CDR3 sequence reads: CSASAAPLTRGYQPQHF. The CDR3 DNA reads TGCAGTGCTAGTGCCGCCCCACTGACTAGGGGCTATCAGCCCCAGCATTTT.

This clonotype was recorded many times. The chain recombines TRBV28 with TRBJ2-7, with unresolved D. CDR3 length equals 14 residues. The germline V gene encodes CDR1 MDHEN and CDR2 SYDVKM. The V end was cut by 6 bases, the J end by 1 base, with 13 bases between. CDR3 nucleotide sequence: TGTGCCAGCAGAGGACCAGACCCTTCCTACGAGCAGTACTTC. Translating it yields CASRGPDPSYEQYF.